The 12 T cell receptor beta chains given below trace back to one sample, sequenced in a study of identical twins. TCRdb re-analysed the 5' RACE reads in MiXCR, keeping a single row per CDR3 protein. This sample has approximately 1.8 million distinct CDR3 sequences; under 35% occur once, and the top ten carry more than 0.25%. The sample taken for sequencing was cord blood. The source of these receptors is a newborn girl in good health.

V is TRBV20-1 and J is TRBJ2-1, with unresolved D. This CDR3 has 15 amino acids. Germline V gives CDR1 DFQATT, CDR2 SNEGSKA (reference sequence). V was cut by 5 bases and J by 2 bases, with 16 bases left in between. CDR3 sequence (DNA): TGCAGTGCTTTCCCGGACCGACTGACCTACAATGAGCAGTTCTTC. Protein product: CSAFPDRLTYNEQFF.

This chain connects TRBV27 to TRBJ1-5, with a tentative D call TRBD1 (6 bases). Germline V gene lookup returns CDR1 MNHEY and CDR2 SMNVEV (reference sequence). This CDR3 has 16 amino acids. V lost 5 bases and J lost 5, with 19 bases in between. CDR3 DNA sequence: TGTGCCAGCAGTCGTACAGGGATTTTTAGGGATCAGCCCCAGCATTTT. This gives the protein CASSRTGIFRDQPQHF.

The J gene is TRBJ2-5, the V gene TRBV20-1; the D gene is possibly TRBD2 (5 bases). The DNA end is a closer match to TRBJ2-7, so the J assignment may be wrong. Per the germline V gene, CDR1 is DFQATT and CDR2 is SNEGSKA (reference sequence). This CDR3 has 12 amino acids. The CDR3: CSATGWAYEQYF. Written as DNA, the CDR3 is TGCAGTGCTACGGGGTGGGCCTACGAGCAGTACTTC.

This clonotype was observed a handful of times. This chain joins TRBV28 and TRBJ2-1; D call uncertain. Germline V gives CDR1 MDHEN, CDR2 SYDVKM. V was clipped by 5 bases and J by 7 bases, with 18 bases between them. CDR3 length: 15 amino acids. The CDR3 region is CASSPPGQGWNEQFF. The CDR3 region has the DNA TGTGCCAGCAGTCCTCCTGGCCAAGGGTGGAATGAGCAGTTCTTC.

This clonotype came up once. The J gene is TRBJ2-2, the V gene TRBV10-3; tentatively, D is TRBD1 (5 bases). Germline values: CDR1 ENHRY, CDR2 SYGVKD. V was pared by 2 bases and J by 2 bases, with 12 bases between. This CDR3 has 16 residues. The CDR3, as DNA: TGTGCCATCAGTGAGGACCTTGGACACAACACCGGGGAGCTGTTTTTT. This gives the protein CAISEDLGHNTGELFF.

This clonotype has just a few counts. This chain uses TRBV28 with TRBJ2-2, with D tentatively TRBD1 (5 bases). The CDR3 has 13 residues. The V end was cut by 8 bases, the J end by 5 bases, with 12 bases between. The V gene's germline CDR1 is MDHEN and CDR2 SYDVKM. This CDR3 is CASRFQGTGELFF. CDR3 in DNA: TGTGCCAGCCGATTTCAGGGTACCGGGGAGCTGTTTTTT.

This clonotype was seen repeatedly, ten times or more. This rearrangement joins TRBV7-2 to TRBJ2-7; 7 bases align to TRBD1. The trim removed 2 bases at V and 7 bases at J, leaving 2 bases unmatched. The CDR3 is 12 residues long. Germline loops: CDR1 SGHTA, CDR2 FQGNSA. The CDR3 coding sequence is TGTGCCAGCAGCTTAACAGGGGTGGAGCAGTACTTC. Residues: CASSLTGVEQYF.

The chain has TRBV29-1 and TRBJ2-5; D remains ambiguous. CDR3 length equals 14 residues. Trimming pared 2 bases from V and 0 bases from J, leaving 10 bases between. Germline values: CDR1 SQVTM, CDR2 ANQGSEA. The CDR3, as DNA: TGCAGCGTTGAACTGGCCCCGTACCAAGAGACCCAGTACTTC. This codes for CSVELAPYQETQYF.

V is TRBV12-3 or TRBV12-4 and J is TRBJ2-1; 9 bases are a match to TRBD2. With V trimmed by 6 bases and J by 7 bases, 13 bases remained unmatched. CDR3 length equals 16 residues. The CDR3 loop is CASSPHEREVGNEQFF. For the CDR3, the DNA is TGTGCCAGCAGCCCCCACGAGCGGGAGGTCGGAAATGAGCAGTTCTTC.

The chain carries TRBV4-1 and TRBJ2-1; 12 bases agree with TRBD2. This CDR3 is built from 16 residues. The germline gives CDR1 MGHRA, CDR2 YSYEKL. The V and J ends lost 2 bases and 2 bases, in that order; junction bases with no gene match: 1. The CDR3: CASSQPSGRAYNEQFF. In DNA form, the CDR3 reads TGCGCCAGCAGCCAACCTAGCGGGAGGGCCTACAATGAGCAGTTCTTC.

This clonotype occurred a few times. The genes are TRBV11-2 and TRBJ2-5, with D unclear. The CDR3 runs 14 residues. Trimming pared 8 bases from V and 6 bases from J, leaving 19 bases between. Germline values: CDR1 SGHAT, CDR2 FQNNGV. CDR3 protein: CASPFITTLKTQYF. The CDR3 DNA reads TGTGCCAGCCCCTTTATCACCACCTTAAAGACCCAGTACTTC.

This CDR3 reads CSAARLVYEQYF. The CDR3 region has the DNA TGCAGTGCTGCCCGACTAGTCTACGAGCAGTACTTC. V usage is TRBV20-1 and J usage is TRBJ2-7; D possibly corresponds to TRBD2 (6 bases). The CDR3 has 12 amino acids. Germline V gives CDR1 DFQATT, CDR2 SNEGSKA (reference sequence). Deletions cut 5 bases from V and 3 bases from J, with 11 bases between.